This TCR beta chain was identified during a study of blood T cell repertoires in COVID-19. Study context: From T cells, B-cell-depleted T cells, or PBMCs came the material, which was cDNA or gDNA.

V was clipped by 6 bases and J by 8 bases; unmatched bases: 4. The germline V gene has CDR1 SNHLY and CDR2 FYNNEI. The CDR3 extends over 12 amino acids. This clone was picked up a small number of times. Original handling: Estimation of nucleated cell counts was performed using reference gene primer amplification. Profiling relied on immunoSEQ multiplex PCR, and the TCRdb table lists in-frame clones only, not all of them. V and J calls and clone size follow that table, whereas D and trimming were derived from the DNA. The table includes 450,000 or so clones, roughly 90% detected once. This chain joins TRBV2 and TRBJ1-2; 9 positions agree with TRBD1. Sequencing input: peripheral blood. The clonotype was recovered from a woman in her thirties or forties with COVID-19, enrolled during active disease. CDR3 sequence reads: CASRTGGGGYTF. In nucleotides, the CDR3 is TGTGCCAGCAGGACAGGGGGAGGCGGCTACACCTTC.